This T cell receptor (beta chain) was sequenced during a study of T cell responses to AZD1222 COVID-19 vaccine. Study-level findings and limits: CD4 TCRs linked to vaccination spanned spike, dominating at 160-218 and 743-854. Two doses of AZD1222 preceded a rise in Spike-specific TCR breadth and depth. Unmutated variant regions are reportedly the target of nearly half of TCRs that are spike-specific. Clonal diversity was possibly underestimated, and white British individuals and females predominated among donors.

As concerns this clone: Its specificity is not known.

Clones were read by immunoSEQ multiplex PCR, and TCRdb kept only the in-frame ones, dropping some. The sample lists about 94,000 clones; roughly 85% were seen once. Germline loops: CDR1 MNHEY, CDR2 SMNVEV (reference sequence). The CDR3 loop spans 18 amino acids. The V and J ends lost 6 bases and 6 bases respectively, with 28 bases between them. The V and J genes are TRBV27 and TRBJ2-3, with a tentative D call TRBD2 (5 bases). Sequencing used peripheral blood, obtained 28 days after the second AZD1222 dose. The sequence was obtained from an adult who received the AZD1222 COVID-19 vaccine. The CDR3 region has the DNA TGTGCCAGCAGCTCCACCCGCAGAGTGGCGGGCCTAGGGGATACGCAGTATTTT. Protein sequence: CASSSTRRVAGLGDTQYF.